This T cell receptor (beta chain) was captured by sequencing in a study of human T cells and chemical hapten exposure. This clonotype was observed a few times. The sample's time point: patch test 1, 2 weeks after DPC sensitization. The treatment denotes: therapeutic diphenylcyclopropenone sensitization with weekly scalp DPC. TCRdb passed the RACE reads through MiXCR, listing each CDR3 protein once. The sample yields some 400,000 distinct CDR3 sequences, roughly 4.8% seen once. Trimming removed 1 base from V and 3 bases from J, with 14 bases in between. CDR1 and CDR2 from the germline V gene are SGHNT and YENEEA. CDR3 length equals 16 residues.

The sequence was obtained from a woman aged 45 to 65 with alopecia areata. Some clones in this sample may be carry-over from other donors' samples. The rearrangement uses TRBV11-3 and TRBJ2-3; possible D gene TRBD1, 6 bases. The sequenced sample was whole blood, obtained in connection with sensitization to the hapten diphenylcyclopropenone (DPC). The CDR3 DNA reads TGTGCCAGCAGCTTAGCAGGGGCTAGGGGTACAGATACGCAGTATTTT. This translates into CASSLAGARGTDTQYF.